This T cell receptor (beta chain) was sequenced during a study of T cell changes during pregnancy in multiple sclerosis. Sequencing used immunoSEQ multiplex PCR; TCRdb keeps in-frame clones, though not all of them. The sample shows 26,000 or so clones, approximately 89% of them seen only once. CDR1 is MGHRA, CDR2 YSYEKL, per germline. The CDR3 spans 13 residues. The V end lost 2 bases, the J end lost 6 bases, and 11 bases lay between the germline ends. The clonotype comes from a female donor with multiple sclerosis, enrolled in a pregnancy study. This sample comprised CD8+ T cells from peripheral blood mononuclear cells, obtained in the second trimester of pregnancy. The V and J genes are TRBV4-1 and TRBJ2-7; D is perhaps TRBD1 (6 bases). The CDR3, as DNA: TGCGCCAGCAGCCAATGGGACAATACCGAGCAGTACTTC. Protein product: CASSQWDNTEQYF.